The 7 T cell receptor beta chains below all came from one sample that was sequenced in a study of T cell responses to AZD1222 COVID-19 vaccine. The repertoire was sequenced with immunoSEQ multiplex PCR; TCRdb's copy has only in-frame clones and lacks some. The sample includes tens of thousands of clones, approximately 91% of them seen just once. The sequences come from peripheral blood, collected on day 0 of AZD1222 vaccination. The receptors were sampled from an adult in good health.

The chain recombines TRBV27 with TRBJ1-4; no definite D call. This CDR3 spans 12 amino acids. Germline loops: CDR1 MNHEY, CDR2 SMNVEV (reference sequence). Trimming stripped 5 bases from V and 8 bases from J, with 9 bases between. CDR3 DNA: TGTGCCAGCAGTACCGGAAGCGAAAAACTGTTTTTT. This translates into CASSTGSEKLFF.

This chain joins TRBV3-1 (or the pseudogene TRBV3-2) and TRBJ2-6, with D possibly being TRBD1 (6 bases). The V end was cut by 4 bases, the J end by 2 bases, with 9 bases between. CDR3 length: 15 amino acids. Germline values: CDR1 LGHDT, CDR2 YNNKEL (reference sequence). For the CDR3, the DNA is TGTGCCAGCAGCCCCAACAGGGCTGGGGCCAACGTCCTGACTTTC. Translated, it gives CASSPNRAGANVLTF.

This clone was seen just once. The rearrangement links TRBV7-9 to TRBJ1-2; 9 bases map to TRBD1. With V trimmed by 2 bases and J by 4 bases, 2 bases remained unmatched. The CDR3 is 14 amino acids. CDR1 SEHNR and CDR2 FQNEAQ come from the germline V gene (reference sequence). The CDR3 DNA reads as TGTGCCAGCAGCTTATCGGACAGGGGCTATGGCTACACCTTC. It yields the protein CASSLSDRGYGYTF.

This chain uses TRBV11-3 with TRBJ2-7; 8 bases are a match to TRBD1. With 5 bases clipped from V and 0 bases from J, the junction kept 6 bases outside the gene matches. This CDR3 comprises 15 residues. Germline CDR1 is SGHNT and CDR2 is YENEEA. In DNA form, the CDR3 reads TGTGCCAGCAGCCGAGGACAGGGAGCCTCCTACGAGCAGTACTTC. Protein product: CASSRGQGASYEQYF.

The gene calls are TRBV5-6 and TRBJ2-1; D ambiguous. Per germline, CDR1 SGHDT and CDR2 YYEEEE. The CDR3 is 14 amino acids. Deletions cut 1 base from V and 2 bases from J, with 7 bases between. This CDR3 is CASSLSGPYNEQFF. The CDR3 DNA is TGTGCCAGCAGCTTGTCTGGACCCTACAATGAGCAGTTCTTC.

The chain uses TRBV6-5 and TRBJ2-5; TRBD2 aligns across 12 bases. Germline V CDR1 and CDR2: MNHEY, SVGAGI. The ends lost 5 bases at V and 2 bases at J; junction bases unmatched: 3. The CDR3 has 15 residues. CDR3 DNA: TGTGCCAGCAGTCGACTAGCGGGAGCACAAGAGACCCAGTACTTC. As protein: CASSRLAGAQETQYF.

The chain has TRBV6-2 or TRBV6-3 and TRBJ1-1, with 7 nucleotides matching TRBD1. The CDR3 runs to 14 residues. J gave up 5 bases and V 5 bases, and 8 bases lay outside the gene matches. Per the germline V gene, CDR1 is MNHEY and CDR2 is SVGEGT. The CDR3 nucleotides read TGTGCCAGCAGTAAGTTAGACAGGGTAACTGAAGCTTTCTTT. It specifies CASSKLDRVTEAFF.